This TCR beta chain is from a study of blood T cell repertoires in COVID-19 (dated by TCRdb to the early 2020s). Regarding the complete study: Collaborator samples came from the United States, Italy and Spain and covered acute and convalescent phases of COVID-19. The prospective study material was composed of cDNA or gDNA derived from T cells, B-cell-depleted T cells, or PBMCs. The dataset comprised deeply sampled blood TCRbeta repertoires from subjects exposed to, actively infected with, or recovered from COVID-19. A freely available public database, intended as a resource for researchers studying the immune response to SARS-CoV-2, is where the repertoires were released. The samples were drawn from the first 160 participants of the ongoing ImmuneRACE study and from under 1,500 subjects provided by 6 global collaborators. Sample metadata almost always included a de-identified subject ID, COVID-19 status, age in years and sex. Where available, HLA class I and class II types were obtained from metadata supplied by the sample provider rather than from assay-based typing. Study-level results and caveats: Clinical and demographic metadata were provided uncurated, with the amount varying by source and participant.

This clone was observed a single time. Its antigen has not been determined. Base qualities are not recorded, but no much larger clone differs from it by a single base. Whole blood was collected in K2EDTA tubes by collaborating institutions according to the institutions' own protocols. For TCRbeta analysis, collaborator samples were shipped as frozen whole blood, as isolated PBMCs, or as DNA extracted from either sample type. There are 14 amino acids in the CDR3, from cysteine to phenylalanine inclusive. The CDR3 DNA has 42 bases and is translated from base 1. Relative to germline, V is missing 5 bases and J is missing 6 bases, with 6 bases of the junction outside any gene match. CDR1 and CDR2, per the germline V gene, are SNHLY and FYNNEI. The immunoSEQ Assay, a bias-controlled multiplex PCR, was used to amplify TCRbeta CDR3 regions from genomic DNA. Per the authors' processing: The number of nucleated cells in each sample was estimated from the amplification of reference gene primers within the assay. Sequence reads were collapsed and filtered to measure the absolute abundance of every unique TCRbeta CDR3 rearrangement. For each sample, productive Simpson clonality was calculated as the square root of Simpson's diversity index over productive rearrangements. TCRdb holds this immuneACCESS table with in-frame rearrangements only. Some clones are missing; in checked studies, unresolved V genes explain under half, and the rest has no known cause. That table gives V, J and clone size, and the DNA gave D and trimming. The sample table shows under 100,000 clones, and approximately 87% are seen once. Together, the top ten hold 0.85% to 1.3% of the sample.

This TCR derives from a human donor in a cohort sampled during active COVID-19. This chain is built from TRBV2 and TRBJ2-2, with 7 bases aligning to TRBD1. Specimen: peripheral blood. CDR3 reads: CASSLDRAPGELFF. In nucleotide form, the sequence is TGTGCCAGCAGTCTAGACAGGGCCCCCGGGGAGCTGTTTTTT.